Described below is a single T cell receptor (beta chain) sequence and its context. This clonotype was detected ten times or more. Its antigen is currently not known. Nothing much larger sits one base from this clone, and base qualities are not available. The sample is drawn from a study of early T cells in non-severe SARS-CoV-2 infection (dated by TCRdb to about 2021). Background on the whole study: Because TCR sequencing relied on bulk RNA taken from unsorted whole blood, pairing of alpha and beta chains was not possible. The paper's findings and limits, for the study overall: Matching against VDJdb was skewed toward anti-spike CD8 responses, likely underestimated virus-specific expansions, and missed private and CD4 specificities.

Receptors were amplified or captured by 5' RACE. TCRdb shows the sequencer as NextSeq 500. In the TCR library protocol, unique molecular identifiers were attached to individual cDNA molecules to correct for PCR bias and sequencing error. Both TCR alpha and beta chains were sequenced, and tight co-correlation was observed between alpha and beta sequence abundances in each sample. In the source study's methods: Decombinator V4 was used to annotate the V gene, J gene and CDR3 of the TCR sequences. TCRs were defined as expanded if a significant change between any two time points was detected under a Poisson model with p below 0.0001. TCR abundances were normalised to the total number of TCRs sequenced per sample and expressed as counts per million. TRAV1-2 paired with TRAJ12, TRAJ20 or TRAJ33 defined MAIT TCRs, while TRAV10 paired with TRAJ18 defined iNKT TCRs. VDJdb, accessed 1 November 2021, was searched for CMV, EBV and SARS-CoV-2 annotated TCRs, excluding TCRs annotated for multiple antigens. In-frame beta chains were kept once TCRdb had trimmed the public reads at Q25 with fastp and called clones with MiXCR. Rows with one shared CDR3 protein collapse into an entry with the most common genes and DNA. TCRdb's processing, not the authors', yielded these V and J calls. The sample table holds 65,000 to 85,000 distinct CDR3 sequences, of which around a tenth were seen once. The ten biggest clones cover about 3.8% of the sample.

V and J are trimmed by 5 bases and 2 bases, and the gene matches miss 3 bases of the junction. Measured from the cysteine to the phenylalanine, the CDR3 is 13 residues long. Just the 39-base CDR3 DNA is kept, in frame starting at base 1. Per the germline V gene (reference sequence), DFQATT is the CDR1 and SNEGSKA is the CDR2. The study was a case-control design nested within a healthcare worker cohort in London, UK, with weekly nasopharyngeal swab PCR tests and blood sampling. Healthcare workers were enrolled in the week of the UK lockdown, from 23 to 31 March 2020, and were followed every week for up to roughly 15 weeks.

Input material: whole blood. The source of this sequence is an adult who was a healthcare worker with PCR-confirmed SARS-CoV-2 infection or an uninfected control (not recorded which). The chain joins TRBV20-1 to TRBJ2-5; TRBD2 fits 9 bases in the junction. Here is the DNA: TGCAGTGCTGGAAGCGGGGGGCAAGAGACCCAGTACTTC. It specifies CSAGSGGQETQYF.